The rows below give T cell receptor beta chains drawn from one sample of a study of cytomegalovirus exposure and HLA in healthy donors. Clones were read by immunoSEQ multiplex PCR, and TCRdb kept only the in-frame ones, dropping some. This table has around 130,000 clones, roughly 80% appearing once. The sample was PBMCs. The receptor source for this set is a woman younger than 30 in good health and CMV-seronegative. Both conserved end residues are part of each CDR3. Each record gives: V gene, CDR3 protein.

TRBV5-1 CASRDSGNTIYF
TRBV19 CASRETGVNTGELFF
TRBV7-2 CASSRFRRQRQWGQETQYF
TRBV7-2 CASSLQGPNTEAFF
TRBV6-5 CASKMQGGNQPQHF
TRBV4-1 CASSQVAGPEQFF
TRBV7-6 CASSVGQGNYYGYTF
TRBV7-9 CASSKTGASSYEQYF
TRBV5-5 CASSFDGTGDYEQYF
TRBV18 CASSTTKLSGRVYGTGELFF
TRBV5-8 CASIKRTGSYGYTF
TRBV13 CASSSESTGELFF
TRBV28 CATDRFSTDTQYF
TRBV7-9 CSSSLGPTSGDYEQYF
TRBV4-1 CASSQEGWRGKGSYEQYF
TRBV10-1 CASTAGPSNTGELFF
TRBV13 CASSYLGRANTEAFF
TRBV7-6 CASSLRQGTEAFF
TRBV5-1 CASSQQGARDTEAFF
TRBV6-6 CASSYSGTGGEAFF
TRBV15 CATSRDPGAYEQYF
TRBV6-6 CASSYSRGGTDTQYF
TRBV27 CASALRQVPHEQYF
TRBV5-4 CASSVQGGGNTEAFF
TRBV19 CARSEVRTGEKLFF
TRBV6-5 CASREPTGHEQYF
TRBV30 CAWNSGGGNTGELFF
TRBV7-3 CASSLRRKGSGAETQYF
TRBV5-1 CASSLEEGAAVYTF
TRBV4-1 CASSQARLAGGPDTQYF
TRBV5-1 CASSWTGVGFQETQYF
TRBV4-2 CASSPGTAFYGYTF
TRBV6-1 CASSGSTGGGPEKLFF
TRBV7-3 CASGAGATGELFF
TRBV4-1 CASSQDNRYNEQFF
TRBV28 CASRPSRLAGGRSYNEQFF
TRBV15 CATSPGRDRGDGYTF
TRBV5-6 CASSLSTGGIRGYGKLFF
TRBV18 CASSPPGGQPQHF
TRBV27 CASSLSWAINEQFF
TRBV6-1 CASRHTNSGNTIYF
TRBV5-8 CASSPRTGGIGAFF
TRBV6-1 CPRTGLMNTEAFF
TRBV5-1 CASSLVRLAGGEQYF
TRBV11-2 CASSLGTVPVEQYF
TRBV19 CATSSFLDYLNTEAFF
TRBV6-6 CASSSTGGRKLFF
TRBV11-2 CASRPRVVGQGGELFF
TRBV4-2 CASSPLTGISYEQYF
TRBV5-8 CASSLELMSSGNTIYF
TRBV14 CASSQVYGTEAFF
TRBV7-3 CASSFRQGSGANGLTF
TRBV5-4 CASSRTGGTTEAFF